Presented here are 26 T cell receptor beta chains from one specimen sequenced in a study of cytomegalovirus exposure and HLA in healthy donors. PCR was performed using 60 Vbeta and 13 Jbeta primers. TCRdb's copy holds only in-frame clones and misses some; the assay was immunoSEQ multiplex PCR. The sample shows tens of thousands of clones, 70% to 80% of them seen only once. What was sequenced was PBMCs. The receptor source for this set is a man aged 18 to 30 in good health and CMV-seronegative.

The CDR3 region is CSVVGDFQETQYF. As DNA, the CDR3 is TGCAGCGTTGTCGGGGACTTCCAAGAGACCCAGTACTTC. V gene TRBV29-1 combines with J gene TRBJ2-5; the D gene is possibly TRBD2 (6 bases). In germline, CDR1 is SQVTM, CDR2 ANQGSEA. Trimming took 4 bases from V and 1 from J, leaving 10 bases between them. CDR3 length: 13 amino acids.

This chain uses TRBV9 with TRBJ1-5; weak D call: TRBD1 (5 bases). Between the trimmed V and J ends, which lost 4 bases and 3 bases, there was a span of 14 bases. This CDR3 comprises 15 residues. Germline V gives CDR1 SGDLS, CDR2 YYNGEE. The CDR3 loop is CASSLGADLNQPQHF. In DNA, the CDR3 is TGTGCCAGCAGCCTAGGGGCAGACCTCAATCAGCCCCAGCATTTT.

The chain links TRBV7-2 to TRBJ1-2; no firm D call. CDR1 SGHTA and CDR2 FQGNSA come from the germline V gene. This CDR3 comprises 13 residues. V was trimmed by 1 base and J by 1 base, leaving 4 bases between them. CDR3 bases: TGTGCCAGCAGCTTAGGAGTTAACTATGGCTACACCTTC. Protein sequence: CASSLGVNYGYTF. The variable domain in full, with the rest retrieved from reference TRBV7-2 and TRBJ1-2, is GAGVSQSPSNKVTEKGKDVELRCDPISGHTALYWYRQSLGQGLEFLIYFQGNSAPDKSGLPSDRFSAERTGGSVSTLTIQRTQQEDSAVYLCASSLGVNYGYTFGSGTRLTVV.

The chain joins TRBV7-6 to TRBJ2-5; 7 bases fit TRBD2. The V gene's germline CDR1 is SGHVS and CDR2 FNYEAQ. This CDR3 region has 14 residues. V trimming: 5 bases; J trimming: 4 bases; junction bases outside the gene matches: 7. CDR3 region: CASSLWGGGETQYF. The CDR3 nucleotides are TGTGCCAGCAGCCTCTGGGGGGGAGGAGAGACCCAGTACTTC.

The V and J genes are TRBV19 and TRBJ1-5; D gene uncertain. Trimming took 6 bases from V and 3 from J, leaving 15 bases between them. The CDR3 consists of 15 residues. Germline CDR1 and CDR2: LNHDA and SQIVND (reference sequence). The CDR3 loop reads CASRGHRRNNQPQHF. The CDR3 region has the DNA TGTGCCAGTAGGGGCCACAGAAGGAACAATCAGCCCCAGCATTTT.

The rearrangement uses TRBV6-5 and TRBJ2-5; D not resolved. Germline V lookup: CDR1 MNHEY, CDR2 SVGAGI. CDR3 size: 14 residues. V shed 0 bases and J shed 7 bases, with 12 bases lying between them. Written as DNA, the CDR3 is TGTGCCAGCAGTTACTCGGGCCAGCCTGGGACCCAGTACTTC. Its translation: CASSYSGQPGTQYF.

The genes are TRBV5-4 and TRBJ2-5, with TRBD2 matching 8 bases. This CDR3 contains 13 residues. The V and J ends lost 7 bases and 3 bases, in that order; junction bases with no gene match: 5. Per germline, CDR1 SGHNT and CDR2 YYREEE (reference sequence). The CDR3 region has the DNA TGTGCCAGCGGGCGGGGGGCGGAAGAGACCCAGTACTTC. Encoded protein: CASGRGAEETQYF.

This chain connects TRBV5-1 to TRBJ1-1; TRBD1 is a possible D gene (6 bases). The CDR3 runs 14 residues. Trimming removed 0 bases at V and 2 bases at J, with 8 bases between. The germline gives CDR1 SGHRS, CDR2 YFSETQ. CDR3 amino acids: CASSLAGQNTEAFF. In DNA, the CDR3 is TGCGCCAGCAGCTTGGCGGGACAAAACACTGAAGCTTTCTTT.

This CDR3 reads CASRRGGAGTGELFF. DNA of the CDR3: TGTGCCAGCAGGCGAGGGGGCGCGGGCACCGGGGAGCTGTTTTTT. The rearrangement uses TRBV28 and TRBJ2-2; 7 nucleotides match TRBD1. Germline CDR1 and CDR2: MDHEN and SYDVKM. The V segment lost 6 bases and the J segment 4 bases; nucleotides outside the gene matches: 8. The CDR3 is 15 amino acids.

Details on this clone: A read error is likely, as this CDR3 ends without the conserved phenylalanine or tryptophan. CDR3 in DNA: TGTGCCAGCAGCCTCCTAACCGGGGGTCTCCTTGAAGCTTTCTCT. Its protein is CASSLLTGGLLEAFS. The chain couples TRBV14 to TRBJ1-1, with D possibly being TRBD1 (5 bases). From germline, CDR1 is SGHDN and CDR2 FVKESK. V lost 4 bases and J lost 7, with 19 bases in between. CDR3 length: 15 residues.

The J gene is TRBJ1-6, the V gene TRBV7-8, with 10 positions matching TRBD1. The CDR3 length is 15 residues. V dropped 4 bases and J dropped 9; count of bases not matched to a gene: 6. Germline V CDR1 and CDR2: SGHVS, FQNEAQ. CDR3 in DNA: TGTGCCAGCAGCTCCCGGACAGGGGGGGGTTCACCCCTCCACTTT. Translating gives CASSSRTGGGSPLHF.

V usage is TRBV2 and J usage is TRBJ2-7; D perhaps matches TRBD2 (6 bases). The germline V gene has CDR1 SNHLY and CDR2 FYNNEI. V was clipped by 5 bases and J by 6 bases, with 14 bases between them. This CDR3 spans 13 amino acids. CDR3 in amino acids: CASSQGLGLEQYF. The CDR3 DNA is TGTGCCAGCAGTCAGGGACTGGGGCTCGAGCAGTACTTC.

The chain is built from TRBV4-1 and TRBJ2-7; 10 nucleotides align to TRBD1. The CDR3 is 14 residues long. CDR1 is MGHRA and CDR2 is YSYEKL in the germline V gene. Losses at the gene ends were 3 bases for V and 4 bases for J; bases not matched to a gene: 3. CDR3 nucleotides: TGCGCCAGCAGCCATGGGACAGGGGAATACGAGCAGTACTTC. Amino acid sequence: CASSHGTGEYEQYF.

The rearrangement links TRBV6-1 to TRBJ1-5; TRBD1 matches at 8 bases. Trimming took 6 bases from V and 2 from J; bases not matched to a gene: 3. CDR1 MNHNS and CDR2 SASEGT come from the germline V gene. CDR3 length equals 14 residues. The CDR3 protein is CASRSQGGNQPQHF. DNA of the CDR3: TGTGCCAGCAGGTCACAGGGGGGCAATCAGCCCCAGCATTTT.

This clone turned up a few times. The V gene is TRBV28, the J gene TRBJ1-2; D may be TRBD1 (6 bases). Trimming cost V 4 bases and J 1 base, with 19 bases left between them. Germline V gene lookup returns CDR1 MDHEN and CDR2 SYDVKM. The CDR3 has 17 residues. CDR3 in DNA: TGTGCCAGCAGTTCACAAGGGCACAGGGACGTTAACTATGGCTACACCTTC. This translates into CASSSQGHRDVNYGYTF.

CDR3 amino acids: CASSLGTGEESLHF. In DNA, the CDR3 is TGTGCCAGCAGCCTCGGGACAGGGGAAGAATCCCTCCACTTT. The chain links TRBV9 to TRBJ1-6; TRBD1 aligns across 10 bases. The CDR3 sequence is 14 residues long. Germline CDR1 is SGDLS and CDR2 is YYNGEE. V dropped 4 bases and J dropped 14; count of bases not matched to a gene: 9. The whole variable domain, remainder taken from reference TRBV9 and TRBJ1-6, is DSGVTQTPKHLITATGQRVTLRCSPRSGDLSVYWYQQSLDQGLQFLIQYYNGEERAKGNILERFSAQQFPDLHSELNLSSLELGDSALYFCASSLGTGEESLHFGNGTRLTVT.

V usage is TRBV6-5 and J usage is TRBJ1-2; D is unresolved. The germline V and J ends were trimmed by 6 bases and 0 bases, with 14 bases remaining between them. The CDR3 spans 15 residues. Germline V gene sequence: CDR1 MNHEY, CDR2 SVGAGI. The CDR3 bases are TGTGCCAGCAGCCCGCATAGTACCTCTAACTATGGCTACACCTTC. Translated: CASSPHSTSNYGYTF.

This clone was seen a few times. V gene TRBV7-3 combines with J gene TRBJ1-1; the D is unclear. V lost 5 bases and J lost 1, with 8 bases in between. Germline loops: CDR1 SGHTA, CDR2 FQGTGA. The CDR3 runs 13 residues. CDR3 in amino acids: CASSPSPNTEAFF. DNA for the CDR3: TGTGCCAGCAGCCCGAGTCCGAACACTGAAGCTTTCTTT.

This rearrangement joins TRBV5-1 to TRBJ2-6; tentatively, D is TRBD1 (6 bases). Looked up from germline, CDR1 is SGHRS and CDR2 is YFSETQ. The V end lost 4 bases, the J end lost 0 bases, and 14 bases lay between the germline ends. The CDR3 totals 17 residues. This chain's CDR3 is CASSETGSSSGANVLTF. The DNA of the CDR3 is TGCGCCAGCAGCGAGACAGGTTCCAGCTCTGGGGCCAACGTCCTGACTTTC.

The chain links TRBV9 to TRBJ2-1, with TRBD2 identical over 7 bases. This CDR3 comprises 16 residues. CDR1 and CDR2 from the germline V gene are SGDLS and YYNGEE. Trimming removed 4 bases from V and 0 bases from J; junction bases left unmatched: 7. CDR3 protein: CASSLGGTVSYNEQFF. As DNA, the CDR3 is TGTGCCAGCAGCCTGGGGGGGACTGTCTCCTACAATGAGCAGTTCTTC. Complete variable domain (other parts from reference TRBV9 and TRBJ2-1): DSGVTQTPKHLITATGQRVTLRCSPRSGDLSVYWYQQSLDQGLQFLIQYYNGEERAKGNILERFSAQQFPDLHSELNLSSLELGDSALYFCASSLGGTVSYNEQFFGPGTRLTVL.

The chain carries TRBV4-2 and TRBJ1-2; D gene ambiguous. Trimming stripped 0 bases from V and 0 bases from J, with 11 bases between. The germline gives CDR1 LGHNA, CDR2 YNFKEQ. The CDR3 consists of 16 residues. In DNA form, the CDR3 reads TGTGCCAGCAGCCAAGATCAGGCAGGCCCTAACTATGGCTACACCTTC. Translation gives CASSQDQAGPNYGYTF.

The genes are TRBV13 and TRBJ1-4, with D perhaps matching TRBD1 (6 bases). The CDR3 spans 15 residues. Trimming took off 3 bases at V and 8 bases at J, with 16 bases between the two ends. In germline, CDR1 is PRHDT, CDR2 FYEKMQ (reference sequence). CDR3 protein: CASSFWTDSGEKLFF. CDR3 coding DNA: TGTGCCAGCAGCTTCTGGACAGATTCAGGAGAAAAACTGTTTTTT.

The chain carries TRBV5-1 and TRBJ2-5; 7 bases line up with TRBD1. CDR1 and CDR2 (germline): SGHRS, YFSETQ. This CDR3 has 16 residues. V lost 2 bases to trimming and J lost 1 base; unmatched junction nucleotides: 8. The CDR3 reads CASSLAAPGGQETQYF. The CDR3 nucleotides read TGCGCCAGCAGCTTAGCCGCCCCAGGGGGCCAAGAGACCCAGTACTTC.

This chain connects TRBV4-2 to TRBJ2-3; 8 bases agree with TRBD2. Germline assignment: CDR1 LGHNA and CDR2 YNFKEQ. This CDR3 region has 18 residues. The V segment lost 0 bases and the J segment 5 bases; nucleotides outside the gene matches: 13. Written as DNA, the CDR3 is TGTGCCAGCAGCCAAGATTCGAACGGGGGGGCCGAGGTAGATACGCAGTATTTT. Translated: CASSQDSNGGAEVDTQYF.

The CDR3 loop reads CASIDSSGVGEAFF. The CDR3 coding sequence is TGTGCCAGCATAGACAGTTCTGGGGTGGGTGAAGCTTTCTTT. The V and J genes are TRBV6-1 and TRBJ1-1; TRBD1 is a possible D gene (5 bases). The germline V gene encodes CDR1 MNHNS and CDR2 SASEGT. The CDR3 has 14 amino acids. The V gene lost 7 bases and the J gene lost 7 bases, with 19 bases spanning the gap.

The V gene is TRBV5-1, the J gene TRBJ2-5; 7 nucleotides match TRBD1. The V segment lost 0 bases and the J segment 5 bases; nucleotides outside the gene matches: 1. From germline, CDR1 is SGHRS and CDR2 YFSETQ. The CDR3 runs 13 residues. This chain's CDR3 is CASSLARGETQYF. The CDR3 coding sequence is TGCGCCAGCAGCTTGGCCAGGGGGGAGACCCAGTACTTC.